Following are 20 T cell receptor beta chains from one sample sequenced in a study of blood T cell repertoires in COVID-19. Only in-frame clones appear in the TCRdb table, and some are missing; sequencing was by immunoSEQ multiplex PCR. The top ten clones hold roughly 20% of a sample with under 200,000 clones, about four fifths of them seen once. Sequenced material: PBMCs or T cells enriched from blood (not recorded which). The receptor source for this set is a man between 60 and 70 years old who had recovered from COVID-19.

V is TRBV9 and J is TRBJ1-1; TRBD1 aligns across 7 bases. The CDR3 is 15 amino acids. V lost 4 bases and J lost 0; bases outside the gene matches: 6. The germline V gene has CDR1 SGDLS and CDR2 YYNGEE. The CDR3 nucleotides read TGTGCCAGCAGCTCAGCAGACAGGGTGAACACTGAAGCTTTCTTT. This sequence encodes CASSSADRVNTEAFF.

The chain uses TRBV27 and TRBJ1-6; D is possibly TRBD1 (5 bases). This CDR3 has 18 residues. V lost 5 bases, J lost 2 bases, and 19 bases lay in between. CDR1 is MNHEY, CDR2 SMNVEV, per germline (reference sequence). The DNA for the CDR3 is TGTGCCAGCAGTCCGACGCCGATGGACACCACCTATAATTCACCCCTCCACTTT. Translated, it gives CASSPTPMDTTYNSPLHF.

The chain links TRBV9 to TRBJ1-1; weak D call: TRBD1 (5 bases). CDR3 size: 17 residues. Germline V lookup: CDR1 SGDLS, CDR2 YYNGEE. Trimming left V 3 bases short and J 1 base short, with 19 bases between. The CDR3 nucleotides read TGTGCCAGCAGCGCAGGACCGGGGGGTCACAGGAACACTGAAGCTTTCTTT. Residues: CASSAGPGGHRNTEAFF.

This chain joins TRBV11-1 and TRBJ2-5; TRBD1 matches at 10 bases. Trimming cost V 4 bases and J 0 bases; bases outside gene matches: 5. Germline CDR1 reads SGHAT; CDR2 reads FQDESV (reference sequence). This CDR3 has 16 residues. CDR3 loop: CASSWLGQGHQETQYF. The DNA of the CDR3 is TGTGCCAGCAGCTGGTTGGGACAGGGGCACCAAGAGACCCAGTACTTC.

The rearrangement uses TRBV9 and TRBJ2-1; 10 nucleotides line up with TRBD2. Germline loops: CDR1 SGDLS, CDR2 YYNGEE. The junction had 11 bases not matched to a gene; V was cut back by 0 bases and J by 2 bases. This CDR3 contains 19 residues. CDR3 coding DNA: TGTGCCAGCAGCGTAGAGGTGGCTAGCGGGAGCTACGCCTACAATGAGCAGTTCTTC. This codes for CASSVEVASGSYAYNEQFF.

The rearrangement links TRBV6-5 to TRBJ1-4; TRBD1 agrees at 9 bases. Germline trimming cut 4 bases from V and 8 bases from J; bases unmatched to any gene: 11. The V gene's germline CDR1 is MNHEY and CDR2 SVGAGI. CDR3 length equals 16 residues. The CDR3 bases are TGTGCCAGCAGTTCTGGACTTGGGACAGGGAGGGAAAAACTGTTTTTT. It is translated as CASSSGLGTGREKLFF.

This chain's CDR3 is CASSLMGTSGLNEQFF. The CDR3 DNA reads TGTGCCAGCAGCTTAATGGGGACTAGCGGGTTGAATGAGCAGTTCTTC. This rearrangement joins TRBV7-3 to TRBJ2-1, with 12 bases aligning to TRBD2. The CDR3 spans 16 residues. Germline CDR1 is SGHTA and CDR2 is FQGTGA. The V and J ends lost 1 base and 7 bases, in that order; junction bases with no gene match: 5.

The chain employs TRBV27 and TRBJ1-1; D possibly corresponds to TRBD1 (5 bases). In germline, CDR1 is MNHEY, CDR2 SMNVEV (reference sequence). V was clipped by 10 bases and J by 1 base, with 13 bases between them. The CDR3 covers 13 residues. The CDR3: CATRAGPNTEAFF. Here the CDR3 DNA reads TGTGCCACTCGAGCAGGGCCGAACACTGAAGCTTTCTTT.

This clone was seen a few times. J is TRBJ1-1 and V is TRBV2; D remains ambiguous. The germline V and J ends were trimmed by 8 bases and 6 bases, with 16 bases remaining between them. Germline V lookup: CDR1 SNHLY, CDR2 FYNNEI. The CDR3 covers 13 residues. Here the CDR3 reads CASGLEASAEAFF. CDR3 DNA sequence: TGTGCCAGCGGATTGGAGGCATCCGCTGAAGCTTTCTTT.

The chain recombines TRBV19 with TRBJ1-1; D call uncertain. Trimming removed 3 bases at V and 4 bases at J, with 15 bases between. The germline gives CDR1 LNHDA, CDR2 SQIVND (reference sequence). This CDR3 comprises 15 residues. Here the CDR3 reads CASSMNGNLGTEAFF. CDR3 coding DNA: TGTGCCAGTAGTATGAACGGGAACTTGGGCACTGAAGCTTTCTTT.

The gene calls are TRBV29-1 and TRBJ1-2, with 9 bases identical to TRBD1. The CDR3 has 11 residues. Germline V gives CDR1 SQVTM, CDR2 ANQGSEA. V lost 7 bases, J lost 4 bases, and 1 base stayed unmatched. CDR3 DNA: TGCAGCGGGGGACAGGGCTATGGCTACACCTTC. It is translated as CSGGQGYGYTF. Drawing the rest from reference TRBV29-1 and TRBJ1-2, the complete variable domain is SAVISQKPSRDICQRGTSLTIQCQVDSQVTMMFWYRQQPGQSLTLIATANQGSEATYESGFVIDKFPISRPNLTFSTLTVSNMSPEDSSIYLCSGGQGYGYTFGSGTRLTVV.

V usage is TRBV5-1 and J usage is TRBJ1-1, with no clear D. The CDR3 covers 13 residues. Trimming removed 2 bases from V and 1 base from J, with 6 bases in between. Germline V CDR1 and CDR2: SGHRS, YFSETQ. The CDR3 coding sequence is TGCGCCAGCAGCTTCAACAGGAACACTGAAGCTTTCTTT. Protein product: CASSFNRNTEAFF.

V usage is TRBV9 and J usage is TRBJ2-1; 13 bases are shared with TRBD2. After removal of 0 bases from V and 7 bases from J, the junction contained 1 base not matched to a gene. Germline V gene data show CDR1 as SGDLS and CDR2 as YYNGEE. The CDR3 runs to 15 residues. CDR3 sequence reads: CASSVGTSGRNEQFF. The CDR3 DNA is TGTGCCAGCAGCGTAGGGACTAGCGGGAGAAATGAGCAGTTCTTC.

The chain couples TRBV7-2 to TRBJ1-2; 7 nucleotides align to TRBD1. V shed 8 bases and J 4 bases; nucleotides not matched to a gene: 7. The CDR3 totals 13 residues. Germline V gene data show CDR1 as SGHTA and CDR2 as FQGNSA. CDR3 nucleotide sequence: TGTGCCAGCCCCCCGGACAGGCCCTATGGCTACACCTTC. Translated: CASPPDRPYGYTF.

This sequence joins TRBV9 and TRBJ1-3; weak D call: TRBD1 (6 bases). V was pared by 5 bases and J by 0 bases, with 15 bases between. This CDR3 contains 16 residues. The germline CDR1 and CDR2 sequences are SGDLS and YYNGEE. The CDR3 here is CASSRTDSYSGNTIYF. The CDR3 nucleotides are TGTGCCAGCAGTCGGACAGATTCCTACTCTGGAAACACCATATATTTT.

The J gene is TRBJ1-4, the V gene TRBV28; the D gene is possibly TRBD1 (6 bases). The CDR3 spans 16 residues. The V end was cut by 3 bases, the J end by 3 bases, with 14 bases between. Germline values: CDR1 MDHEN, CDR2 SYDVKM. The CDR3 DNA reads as TGTGCCAGCAGTTTCATCTCCTCAGGGGCTAATGAAAAACTGTTTTTT. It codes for CASSFISSGANEKLFF.

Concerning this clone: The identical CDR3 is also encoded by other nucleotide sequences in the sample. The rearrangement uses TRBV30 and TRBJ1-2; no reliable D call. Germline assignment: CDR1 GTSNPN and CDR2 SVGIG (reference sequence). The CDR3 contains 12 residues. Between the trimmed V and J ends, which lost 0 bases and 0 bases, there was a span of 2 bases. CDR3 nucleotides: TGTGCCTGGAGTGTCTCTAACTATGGCTACACCTTC. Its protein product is CAWSVSNYGYTF.

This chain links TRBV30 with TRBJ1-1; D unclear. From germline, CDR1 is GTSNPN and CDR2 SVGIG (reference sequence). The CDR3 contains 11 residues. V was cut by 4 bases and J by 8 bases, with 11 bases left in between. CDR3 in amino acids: CAWNAHEEAFF. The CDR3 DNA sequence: TGTGCCTGGAACGCCCACGAGGAAGCTTTCTTT.

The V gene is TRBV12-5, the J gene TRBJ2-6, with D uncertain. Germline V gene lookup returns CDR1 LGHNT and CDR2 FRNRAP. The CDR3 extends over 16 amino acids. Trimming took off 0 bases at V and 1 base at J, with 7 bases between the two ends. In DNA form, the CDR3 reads TGTGCTAGTGGTTTGGTACTTGGTTCTGGGGCCAACGTCCTGACTTTC. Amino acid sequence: CASGLVLGSGANVLTF.

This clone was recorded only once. The CDR3 here is CASGLVLGTSGRHEQFF. CDR3 bases: TGTGCTAGTGGTTTGGTCCTCGGGACTAGCGGGAGGCATGAGCAGTTCTTC. This chain links TRBV12-5 with TRBJ2-1; 15 nucleotides agree with TRBD2. The CDR3 is 17 amino acids. Trimming removed 0 bases from V and 8 bases from J; junction bases left unmatched: 5. The germline CDR1 and CDR2 sequences are LGHNT and FRNRAP.